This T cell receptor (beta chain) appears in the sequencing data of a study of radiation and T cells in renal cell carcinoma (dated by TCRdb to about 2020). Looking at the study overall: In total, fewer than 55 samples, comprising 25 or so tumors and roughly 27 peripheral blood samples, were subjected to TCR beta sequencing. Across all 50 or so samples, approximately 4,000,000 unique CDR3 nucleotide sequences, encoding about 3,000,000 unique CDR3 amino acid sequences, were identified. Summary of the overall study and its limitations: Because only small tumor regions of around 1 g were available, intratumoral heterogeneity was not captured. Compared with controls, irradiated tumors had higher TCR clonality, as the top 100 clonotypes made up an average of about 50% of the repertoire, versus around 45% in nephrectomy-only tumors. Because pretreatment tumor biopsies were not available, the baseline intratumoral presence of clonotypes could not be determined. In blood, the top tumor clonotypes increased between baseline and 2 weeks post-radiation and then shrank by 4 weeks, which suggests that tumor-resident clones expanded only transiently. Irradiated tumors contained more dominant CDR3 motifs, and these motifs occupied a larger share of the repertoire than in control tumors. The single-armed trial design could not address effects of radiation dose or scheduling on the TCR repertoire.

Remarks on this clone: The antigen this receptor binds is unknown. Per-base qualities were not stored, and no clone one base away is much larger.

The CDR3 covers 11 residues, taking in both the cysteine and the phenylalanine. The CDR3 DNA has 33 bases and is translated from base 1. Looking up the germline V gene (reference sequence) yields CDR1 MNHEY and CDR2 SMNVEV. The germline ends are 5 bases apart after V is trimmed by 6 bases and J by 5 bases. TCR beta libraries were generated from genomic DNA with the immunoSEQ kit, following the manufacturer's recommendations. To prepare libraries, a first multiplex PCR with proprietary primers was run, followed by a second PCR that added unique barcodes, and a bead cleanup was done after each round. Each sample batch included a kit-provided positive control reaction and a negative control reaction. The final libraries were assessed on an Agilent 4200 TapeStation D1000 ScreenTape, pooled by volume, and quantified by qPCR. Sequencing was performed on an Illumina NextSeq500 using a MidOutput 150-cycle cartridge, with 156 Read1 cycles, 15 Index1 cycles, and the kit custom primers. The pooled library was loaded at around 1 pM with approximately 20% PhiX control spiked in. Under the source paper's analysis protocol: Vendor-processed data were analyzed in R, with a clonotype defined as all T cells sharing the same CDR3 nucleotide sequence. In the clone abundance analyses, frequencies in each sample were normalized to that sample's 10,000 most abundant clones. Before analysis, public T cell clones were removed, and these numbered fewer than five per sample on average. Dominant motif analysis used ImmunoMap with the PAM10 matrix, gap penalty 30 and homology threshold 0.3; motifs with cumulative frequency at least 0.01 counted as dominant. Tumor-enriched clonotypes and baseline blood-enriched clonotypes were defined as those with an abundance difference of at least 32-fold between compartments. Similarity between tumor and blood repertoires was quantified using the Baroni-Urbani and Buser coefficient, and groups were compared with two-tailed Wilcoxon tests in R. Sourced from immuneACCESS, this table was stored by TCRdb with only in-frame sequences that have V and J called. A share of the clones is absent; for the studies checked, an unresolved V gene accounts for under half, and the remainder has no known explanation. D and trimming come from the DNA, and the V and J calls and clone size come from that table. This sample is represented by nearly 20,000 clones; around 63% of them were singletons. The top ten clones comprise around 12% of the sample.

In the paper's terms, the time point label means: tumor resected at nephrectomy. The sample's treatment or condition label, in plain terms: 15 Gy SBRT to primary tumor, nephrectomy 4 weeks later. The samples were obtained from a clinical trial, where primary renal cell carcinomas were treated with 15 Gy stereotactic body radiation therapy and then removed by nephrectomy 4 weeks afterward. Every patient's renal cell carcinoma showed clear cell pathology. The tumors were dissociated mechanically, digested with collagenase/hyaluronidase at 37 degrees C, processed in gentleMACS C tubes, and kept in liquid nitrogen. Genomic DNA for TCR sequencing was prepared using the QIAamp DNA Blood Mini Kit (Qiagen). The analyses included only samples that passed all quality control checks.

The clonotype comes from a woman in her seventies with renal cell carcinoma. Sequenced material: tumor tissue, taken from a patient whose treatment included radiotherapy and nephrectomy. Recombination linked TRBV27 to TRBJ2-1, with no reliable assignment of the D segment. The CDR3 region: CASSLNNEQFF. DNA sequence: TGTGCCAGCAGCCTCAACAATGAGCAGTTCTTC.